This TCR beta chain was captured by sequencing in a study of identical twins. The V and J ends lost 3 bases and 2 bases respectively, with 7 bases between them. Germline CDR1 reads SEHNR; CDR2 reads FQNEAQ (reference sequence). The CDR3 covers 13 residues. MiXCR was run by TCRdb on the 5' RACE reads, yielding one entry per CDR3 protein. The sample lists 1.5 million or so distinct CDR3 sequences, around 33% occurring once. The chain is built from TRBV7-9 and TRBJ1-2; no clear D. The receptor was isolated from a newborn girl in good health. The sample consisted of cord blood. This chain's CDR3 is CASSFDPNYGYTF. CDR3 DNA: TGTGCCAGCAGCTTTGACCCGAACTATGGCTACACCTTC.